The 27 T cell receptor beta chains listed next were all sequenced from one sample in a study of post-analysis software for immune sequencing data (dated by TCRdb to between 2014 and 2017). Findings and caveats that apply to the study as a whole: Significantly higher frequencies in patients than in controls were found for several TRBV segments, including TRBV5-6, TRBV5-1 and TRBV20-1.

No cognate antigen is known for these TCRs. The protocol used for the library was PCR. For sequencing, an Illumina HiSeq 2500 was employed. To reduce PCR and sequencing biases, unique molecular identifiers were incorporated into the TCR beta cDNA libraries. The public reads were reprocessed in TCRdb via fastp at Q25 and MiXCR, keeping in-frame beta chains. Rows merge per CDR3 protein into single entries with the most common DNA and genes. This sample lists 600,000 to 700,000 distinct CDR3 sequences; 55% to 70% were detected once. The ten most abundant clones make up approximately 11% of the sample. Sequences were obtained from blood. These TCRs come from a girl aged 2 to 9 with multiple sclerosis.

V usage is TRBV12-3 or TRBV12-4 and J usage is TRBJ2-7; 14 bases fit TRBD2. The V and J ends lost 4 bases and 6 bases, in that order; junction bases with no gene match: 11. This CDR3 contains 17 residues. The CDR3 sequence: CASSSHTGLAGEGEQYF. In DNA form, the CDR3 reads TGTGCCAGCAGTTCGCACACGGGACTAGCGGGAGAAGGCGAGCAGTACTTC.

The gene calls are TRBV10-3 and TRBJ2-5, with TRBD2 as a possible D gene (6 bases). Trimming cost V 8 bases and J 4 bases, with 11 bases left between them. Germline V gives CDR1 ENHRY, CDR2 SYGVKD. This CDR3 spans 12 amino acids. The CDR3 loop reads CAIGGGGETQYF. The CDR3 DNA reads as TGTGCCATCGGTGGGGGAGGAGAGACCCAGTACTTC.

This clonotype is a singleton in its sample. The V gene is TRBV24-1, the J gene TRBJ2-3; D call uncertain. Germline V gene data show CDR1 as KGHDR and CDR2 as SFDVKD. This CDR3 comprises 15 residues. V was cut by 5 bases and J by 2 bases, with 13 bases left in between. The CDR3 here is CATSGRIPHTDTQYF. The CDR3 nucleotides read TGTGCCACCAGTGGACGCATCCCCCACACAGATACGCAGTATTTT.

The gene calls are TRBV6-6 and TRBJ1-1; D is unresolved. With 6 bases removed from V and 8 bases from J, the gap between germline ends came to 16 bases. Germline V gene data show CDR1 as MNHNY and CDR2 as SVGAGI (reference sequence). The CDR3 length is 13 residues. The CDR3 nucleotides are TGTGCCAGCAGCCCCAATTGGAACCCCGAAGCTTTCTTT. It is translated as CASSPNWNPEAFF.

This clonotype was seen a handful of times. The J gene is TRBJ1-2, the V gene TRBV27; perhaps TRBD1 as D (5 bases). Germline loops: CDR1 MNHEY, CDR2 SMNVEV (reference sequence). V was shortened by 4 bases and J by 2 bases, with 14 bases between the two germline ends. This CDR3 has 15 residues. This CDR3 is CASSSTRQPNYGYTF. CDR3 DNA: TGTGCCAGCAGTTCGACAAGACAGCCGAACTATGGCTACACCTTC.

V usage is TRBV5-6 and J usage is TRBJ1-2; 7 bases agree with TRBD1. CDR3 length: 15 residues. The germline CDR1 and CDR2 sequences are SGHDT and YYEEEE. J lost 7 bases, V lost 0 bases, and 9 bases had no gene match. The CDR3 reads CASSLAGTVVAGYTF. Written as DNA, the CDR3 is TGTGCCAGCAGCTTGGCCGGGACAGTAGTTGCTGGCTACACCTTC.

J is TRBJ1-2 and V is TRBV4-3, with D tentatively TRBD1 (6 bases). V gave up 0 bases and J gave up 8 bases, with 10 bases separating them. This CDR3 is 13 amino acids long. Germline CDR1 and CDR2: LGHNA and YSLEER. CDR3 residues: CASSQDGQTGYTF. CDR3 nucleotides: TGCGCCAGCAGCCAAGATGGACAGACAGGCTACACCTTC.

V and J are TRBV24-1 and TRBJ2-1; maybe TRBD2 (6 bases). Germline V gene sequence: CDR1 KGHDR, CDR2 SFDVKD. V lost 3 bases and J lost 10, with 12 bases in between. This CDR3 is 13 amino acids long. Here the CDR3 DNA reads TGTGCCACCAGTGATCCCCGGGGGATGGAGCAGTTCTTC. It yields the protein CATSDPRGMEQFF.

The gene calls are TRBV4-1 and TRBJ2-5; no reliable D call. The J call is doubtful: the DNA matches TRBJ2-7 better. The CDR3 is made up of 13 amino acids. From germline, CDR1 is MGHRA and CDR2 YSYEKL. The CDR3 region has the DNA TGCGCCAGCAGCCAAGAGCCAGTAAACGAGCAGTACTTC. Amino acids: CASSQEPVNEQYF.

The chain has TRBV20-1 and TRBJ2-5; 8 positions match TRBD2. Germline V gene sequence: CDR1 DFQATT, CDR2 SNEGSKA (reference sequence). The CDR3 runs 16 residues. The trim removed 1 base at V and 5 bases at J, leaving 12 bases unmatched. This CDR3 is CSARGLAGPAGETQYF. The CDR3 DNA reads as TGCAGTGCTAGAGGGCTAGCGGGCCCAGCAGGGGAGACCCAGTACTTC.

This chain links TRBV20-1 with TRBJ1-5, with 10 bases aligning to TRBD1. The CDR3 length is 13 residues. With V trimmed by 7 bases and J by 9 bases, 9 bases remained unmatched. In germline, CDR1 is DFQATT, CDR2 SNEGSKA (reference sequence). CDR3 sequence reads: CSVPGQGYRPQHF. The CDR3 coding sequence is TGCAGTGTACCGGGACAGGGGTATAGGCCCCAGCATTTT.

CDR3 sequence reads: CASSPDFGLSYNEQFF. The CDR3 nucleotides are TGTGCCAGCAGTCCCGACTTTGGCCTCTCCTACAATGAGCAGTTCTTC. The V gene is TRBV6-2 or TRBV6-3, the J gene TRBJ2-1; D remains unclear. V was clipped by 5 bases and J by 0 bases, with 14 bases between them. This CDR3 region has 16 residues. CDR1 MNHEY and CDR2 SVGEGT come from the germline V gene.

This clonotype turned up a few times. The CDR3 loop is CSVSTSAHEQFF. In DNA form, the CDR3 reads TGCAGCGTTTCCACTAGCGCCCATGAGCAGTTCTTC. V usage is TRBV29-1 and J usage is TRBJ2-1; 7 nucleotides match TRBD2. Germline CDR1 and CDR2: SQVTM and ANQGSEA. The CDR3 loop spans 12 amino acids. Trimming removed 5 bases from V and 8 bases from J; junction bases left unmatched: 6.

The V call is TRBV24-1, the J call TRBJ2-1, with 9 nucleotides matching TRBD1. This CDR3 comprises 12 residues. V lost 4 bases and J lost 15; bases outside the gene matches: 6. Germline CDR1 and CDR2: KGHDR and SFDVKD. CDR3 DNA sequence: TGTGCCACCAGTGAGCGGGACAGGGAGTGGTTCTTC. This gives the protein CATSERDREWFF.

This clonotype was seen a handful of times. This chain links TRBV2 with TRBJ1-2; D call uncertain. The CDR3 length is 13 residues. The V end lost 5 bases, the J end lost 4 bases, and 11 bases lay between the germline ends. Per the germline V gene, CDR1 is SNHLY and CDR2 is FYNNEI. The CDR3 sequence: CASSLKRGYGYTF. Here the CDR3 DNA reads TGTGCCAGCAGTCTTAAGCGGGGCTATGGCTACACCTTC.

The chain employs TRBV20-1 and TRBJ2-1; perhaps TRBD2 as D (6 bases). Looked up from germline, CDR1 is DFQATT and CDR2 is SNEGSKA (reference sequence). There are 14 residues in the CDR3. V lost 6 bases and J lost 6, with 18 bases in between. The CDR3 sequence is CSARGRLGPNEQFF. The CDR3 DNA follows: TGCAGTGCCCGCGGCCGACTAGGACCCAATGAGCAGTTCTTC.

The chain recombines TRBV20-1 with TRBJ2-1, with TRBD2 matching over 11 bases. V lost 3 bases, J lost 4 bases, and 5 bases stayed unmatched. The CDR3 length is 15 residues. Germline V gives CDR1 DFQATT, CDR2 SNEGSKA (reference sequence). This chain's CDR3 is CSARIAGGAYNEQFF. CDR3 nucleotide sequence: TGCAGTGCTAGGATAGCGGGAGGGGCGTACAATGAGCAGTTCTTC.

The chain combines TRBV6-5 with TRBJ2-2; D not resolved. This CDR3 region has 16 residues. V gave up 0 bases and J gave up 0 bases, with 8 bases separating them. Germline values: CDR1 MNHEY, CDR2 SVGAGI. The CDR3 DNA reads TGTGCCAGCAGTTACTCTCCAGCACCGAACACCGGGGAGCTGTTTTTT. Protein product: CASSYSPAPNTGELFF.

This clonotype has just a few counts. The gene calls are TRBV7-2 and TRBJ1-5, with a possible D match to TRBD1 (5 bases). Germline V gives CDR1 SGHTA, CDR2 FQGNSA. This CDR3 comprises 15 residues. The germline V and J ends were trimmed by 5 bases and 1 base, with 12 bases remaining between them. The CDR3 DNA reads TGTGCCAGCAGCCGGGCGGGGGAAAGCAATCAGCCCCAGCATTTT. This codes for CASSRAGESNQPQHF.

The chain recombines TRBV29-1 with TRBJ1-5; 7 positions match TRBD1. J was trimmed by 3 bases and V by 5 bases; bases with no gene match: 7. The CDR3 loop spans 14 amino acids. CDR1 is SQVTM, CDR2 ANQGSEA, per germline. The CDR3 bases are TGCAGCGTTTATACAGGGGTGGCCAATCAGCCCCAGCATTTT. It yields the protein CSVYTGVANQPQHF.

The sample holds one count of this clonotype. The genes are TRBV28 and TRBJ2-7; no clear D. The V gene lost 5 bases and the J gene lost 7 bases, with 18 bases spanning the gap. The CDR3 contains 14 residues. The germline V gene has CDR1 MDHEN and CDR2 SYDVKM. As DNA, the CDR3 is TGTGCCAGCAGTGTTCTAGGAGCCTCTAGAGAGCAGTACTTC. It specifies CASSVLGASREQYF.

V usage is TRBV4-2 and J usage is TRBJ1-4; 9 nucleotides align to TRBD1. Germline V gene data show CDR1 as LGHNA and CDR2 as YNFKEQ. This CDR3 comprises 15 residues. V lost 1 base and J lost 7; bases outside the gene matches: 4. This CDR3 reads CASSQGDRDFEKLFF. The CDR3, as DNA: TGTGCCAGCAGCCAAGGGGACAGGGACTTTGAAAAACTGTTTTTT.

This clonotype came up a few times. The V and J genes are TRBV29-1 and TRBJ2-3, with TRBD2 matching 10 bases. Trimming at V came to 5 bases and at J to 2 bases, leaving 16 bases not matched to a gene. Germline V lookup: CDR1 SQVTM, CDR2 ANQGSEA. This CDR3 has 18 residues. This CDR3 reads CSVILPLAGGLFTDTQYF. CDR3 DNA: TGCAGCGTTATCCTCCCTTTAGCGGGAGGACTCTTCACAGATACGCAGTATTTT.

This clonotype appeared once. The chain's CDR3 is CSAESGTGISSYEQYF. DNA for the CDR3: TGCAGTGCCGAATCCGGGACAGGGATTAGCTCCTACGAGCAGTACTTC. V usage is TRBV20-1 and J usage is TRBJ2-7; 9 nucleotides align to TRBD1. Germline CDR1 reads DFQATT; CDR2 reads SNEGSKA (reference sequence). The CDR3 sequence is 16 residues long. V lost 6 bases to trimming and J lost 0 bases; unmatched junction nucleotides: 12.

The chain employs TRBV6-6 and TRBJ2-7; 9 nucleotides align to TRBD1. The CDR3 spans 15 residues. The J segment lost 0 bases and the V segment lost 5 bases, leaving 5 bases of the junction unmatched. Germline V gene data show CDR1 as MNHNY and CDR2 as SVGAGI (reference sequence). This CDR3 is CASSHRDRVSYEQYF. In DNA, the CDR3 is TGTGCCAGCAGTCACCGGGACAGGGTCTCCTACGAGCAGTACTTC.

As DNA, the CDR3 is TGTGCCAGCAGCTTCACGTTGTCCGGAGGGGGAAGCACAGATACGCAGTATTTT. As protein: CASSFTLSGGGSTDTQYF. The rearrangement links TRBV5-5 to TRBJ2-3; either TRBD1 or TRBD2 may fit D (6 bases each). Trimming removed 2 bases at V and 0 bases at J, with 19 bases between. This CDR3 comprises 18 residues. CDR1 SGHKS and CDR2 YYEKEE come from the germline V gene (reference sequence). The full variable domain, its missing parts supplied by reference TRBV5-5 and TRBJ2-3, is DAGVTQSPTHLIKTRGQQVTLRCSPISGHKSVSWYQQVLGQGPQFIFQYYEKEERGRGNFPDRFSARQFPNYSSELNVNALLLGDSALYLCASSFTLSGGGSTDTQYFGPGTRLTVL.

The V call is TRBV20-1, the J call TRBJ2-5; the match to TRBD1 covers 11 bases. The CDR3 loop spans 14 amino acids. CDR1 is DFQATT, CDR2 SNEGSKA, per germline (reference sequence). After removal of 1 base from V and 5 bases from J, the junction contained 3 bases not matched to a gene. CDR3 nucleotides: TGCAGTGCTAGAGGGACAGGGGGCCGGGAGACCCAGTACTTC. Protein sequence: CSARGTGGRETQYF.